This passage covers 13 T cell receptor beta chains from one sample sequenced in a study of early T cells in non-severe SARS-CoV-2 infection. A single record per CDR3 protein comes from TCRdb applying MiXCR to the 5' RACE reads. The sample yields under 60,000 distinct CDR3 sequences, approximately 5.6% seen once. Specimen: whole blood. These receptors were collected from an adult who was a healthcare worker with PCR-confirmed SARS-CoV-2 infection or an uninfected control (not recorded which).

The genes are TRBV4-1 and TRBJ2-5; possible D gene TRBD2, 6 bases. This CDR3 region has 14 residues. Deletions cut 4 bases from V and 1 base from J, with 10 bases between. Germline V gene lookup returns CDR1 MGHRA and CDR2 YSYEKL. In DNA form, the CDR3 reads TGCGCCAGCAGCCTCCGGGGGAGCCAAGAGACCCAGTACTTC. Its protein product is CASSLRGSQETQYF.

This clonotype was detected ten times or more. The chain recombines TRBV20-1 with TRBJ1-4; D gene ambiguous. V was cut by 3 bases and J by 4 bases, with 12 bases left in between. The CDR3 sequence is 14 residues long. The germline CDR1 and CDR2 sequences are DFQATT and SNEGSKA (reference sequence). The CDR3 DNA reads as TGCAGTGCTAGCCCATTCGCCCTTAATGAAAAACTGTTTTTT. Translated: CSASPFALNEKLFF.

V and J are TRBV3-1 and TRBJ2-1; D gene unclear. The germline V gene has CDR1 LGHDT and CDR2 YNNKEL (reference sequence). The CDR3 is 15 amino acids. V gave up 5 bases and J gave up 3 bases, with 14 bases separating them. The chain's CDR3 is CASSLQLAYYNEQFF. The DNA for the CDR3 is TGTGCCAGCAGCTTACAGCTGGCCTACTACAATGAGCAGTTCTTC.

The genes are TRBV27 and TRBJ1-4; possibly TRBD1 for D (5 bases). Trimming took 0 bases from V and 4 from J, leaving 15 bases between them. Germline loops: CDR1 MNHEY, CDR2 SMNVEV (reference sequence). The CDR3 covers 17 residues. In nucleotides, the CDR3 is TGTGCCAGCAGTTTATCAGCAGCGGGGCGACTTAATGAAAAACTGTTTTTT. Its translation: CASSLSAAGRLNEKLFF. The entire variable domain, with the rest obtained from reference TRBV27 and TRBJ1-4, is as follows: EAQVTQNPRYLITVTGKKLTVTCSQNMNHEYMSWYRQDPGLGLRQIYYSMNVEVTDKGDVPEGYKVSRKEKRNFPLILESPSPNQTSLYFCASSLSAAGRLNEKLFFGSGTQLSVL.

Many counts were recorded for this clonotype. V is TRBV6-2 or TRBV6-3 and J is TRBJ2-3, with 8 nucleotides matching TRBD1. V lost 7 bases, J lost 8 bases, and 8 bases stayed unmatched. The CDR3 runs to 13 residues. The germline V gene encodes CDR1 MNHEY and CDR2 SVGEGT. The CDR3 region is CASTGQVPRTQYF. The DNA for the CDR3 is TGTGCCAGCACGGGACAGGTCCCCCGTACGCAGTATTTT.

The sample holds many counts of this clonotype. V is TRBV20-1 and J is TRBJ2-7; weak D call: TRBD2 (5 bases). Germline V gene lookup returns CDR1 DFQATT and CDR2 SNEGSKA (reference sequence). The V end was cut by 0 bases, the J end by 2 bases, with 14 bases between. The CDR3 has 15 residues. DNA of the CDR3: TGCAGTGCTAGAGATCCGAGAGGGAGCGCCTACGAGCAGTACTTC. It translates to CSARDPRGSAYEQYF.

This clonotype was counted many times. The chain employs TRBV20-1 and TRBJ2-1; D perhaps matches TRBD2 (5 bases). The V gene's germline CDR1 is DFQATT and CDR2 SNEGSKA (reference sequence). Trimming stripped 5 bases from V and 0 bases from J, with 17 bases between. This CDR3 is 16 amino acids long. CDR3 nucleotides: TGCAGTGCTCACGGTCTCGCTAGCAGCTCCTACAATGAGCAGTTCTTC. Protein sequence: CSAHGLASSSYNEQFF.

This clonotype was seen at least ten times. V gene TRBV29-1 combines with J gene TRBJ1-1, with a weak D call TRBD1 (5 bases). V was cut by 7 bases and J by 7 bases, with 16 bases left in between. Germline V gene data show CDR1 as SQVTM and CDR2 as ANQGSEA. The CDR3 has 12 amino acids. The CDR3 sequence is CSAPLGHLEAFF. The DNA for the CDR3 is TGCAGCGCCCCGTTAGGACACCTTGAAGCTTTCTTT.

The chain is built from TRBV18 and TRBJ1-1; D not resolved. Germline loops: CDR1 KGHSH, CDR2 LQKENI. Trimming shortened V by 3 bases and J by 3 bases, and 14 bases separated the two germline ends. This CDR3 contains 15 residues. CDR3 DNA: TGTGCCAGCTCACCGCTTCCCGAGGCCGACACTGAAGCTTTCTTT. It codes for CASSPLPEADTEAFF.

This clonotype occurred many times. CDR3 in DNA: TGTGCCAGCAGTCCCCGGGTCAGGATCTACGAGCAGTACTTC. This encodes CASSPRVRIYEQYF. V gene TRBV6-5 combines with J gene TRBJ2-7; D is unresolved. Germline V CDR1 and CDR2: MNHEY, SVGAGI. CDR3 length: 14 residues. The ends were cut back, 5 bases at V and 3 bases at J, with 14 bases in the middle.

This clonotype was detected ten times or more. The CDR3 DNA reads as TGCGCCAGCGGACAGGCCATTGGGACGCAGTATTTT. Encoded protein: CASGQAIGTQYF. The chain couples TRBV4-1 to TRBJ2-3; 7 nucleotides align to TRBD1. The CDR3 has 12 residues. The germline gives CDR1 MGHRA, CDR2 YSYEKL. With V trimmed by 8 bases and J by 9 bases, 8 bases remained unmatched.

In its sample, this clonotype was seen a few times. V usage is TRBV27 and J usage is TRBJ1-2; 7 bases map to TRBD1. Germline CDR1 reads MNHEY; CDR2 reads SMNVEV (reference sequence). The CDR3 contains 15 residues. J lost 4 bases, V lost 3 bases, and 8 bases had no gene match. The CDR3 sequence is CASSFLTGTFYGYTF. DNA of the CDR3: TGTGCCAGCAGTTTCCTGACAGGGACCTTCTATGGCTACACCTTC.

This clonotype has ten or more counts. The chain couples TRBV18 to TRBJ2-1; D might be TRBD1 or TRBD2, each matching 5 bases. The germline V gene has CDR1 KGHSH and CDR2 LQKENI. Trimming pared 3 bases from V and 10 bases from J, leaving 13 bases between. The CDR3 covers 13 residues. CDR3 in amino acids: CASSPGTAREQFF. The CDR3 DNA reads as TGTGCCAGCTCACCGGGGACCGCACGGGAGCAGTTCTTC.